These 15 T cell receptor beta chains were all obtained from the same sample, sequenced in a study of T-cell reconstitution after alpha-beta-depleted transplantation in children. Unique molecular identifiers were incorporated into the prepared TCRbeta library. TCRdb analysed the PCR reads with MiXCR anew, one entry per CDR3 protein. The sample has 5,500 to 8,500 distinct CDR3 sequences, more than 5% seen once. Sequencing was performed on PBMCs, mostly from graft donor cells, taken 180 days after TCRalphabeta/CD19-depleted stem cell transplant. The receptors shown here come from a child under three years old who had a stem cell transplant for acute myeloid leukemia, so the T cells may come from the graft donor.

In its sample, this clonotype is medium-sized (0.01 to 0.1%). This rearrangement joins TRBV5-1 to TRBJ1-2; D gene unclear. Trimming took 0 bases from V and 7 from J, leaving 13 bases between them. Per germline, CDR1 SGHRS and CDR2 YFSETQ. The CDR3 is made up of 14 amino acids. The CDR3, as DNA: TGCGCCAGCAGCTTGGACTCCTTACAAGCTGGCTACACCTTC. Translated: CASSLDSLQAGYTF. The full variable domain, completed using reference TRBV5-1 and TRBJ1-2, is KAGVTQTPRYLIKTRGQQVTLSCSPISGHRSVSWYQQTPGQGLQFLFEYFSETQRNKGNFPGRFSGRQFSNSRSEMNVSTLELGDSALYLCASSLDSLQAGYTFGSGTRLTVV.

This clonotype has a handful of counts. The chain couples TRBV12-3 or TRBV12-4 to TRBJ2-4, with TRBD2 matching 16 bases. The V and J ends lost 11 bases and 0 bases, in that order; junction bases with no gene match: 10. This CDR3 comprises 18 residues. CDR3 residues: CAFSRGLAGGLAKNIQYF. The CDR3 region has the DNA TGTGCCTTCAGTAGGGGACTAGCGGGAGGGCTAGCCAAAAACATTCAGTACTTC.

This clonotype occurred many times. The chain carries TRBV5-4 and TRBJ2-6; TRBD1 is a possible D gene (6 bases). Germline loops: CDR1 SGHNT, CDR2 YYREEE (reference sequence). The CDR3 has 16 amino acids. Trimming pared 3 bases from V and 4 bases from J, leaving 14 bases between. CDR3 DNA sequence: TGTGCCAGCAGCTACCGAACAGGGACCGGGGCCAACGTCCTGACTTTC. Protein product: CASSYRTGTGANVLTF.

This clonotype was found once. At one boundary the junction diverges from the germline segment, which might be a read error. The chain joins TRBV6-1 to TRBJ2-2; 8 nucleotides agree with TRBD2. This CDR3 spans 15 amino acids. Germline loops: CDR1 MNHNS, CDR2 SASEGT. CDR3 residues: CVSSEEGLAAGELFF. CDR3 bases: TGTGTCAGCAGTGAGGAAGGACTAGCTGCGGGGGAGCTGTTTTTT.

In this sample, this clonotype turned up many times. The CDR3 region is CASSFRNQPQHF. The CDR3 region has the DNA TGTGCCAGCAGTTTCCGAAATCAGCCCCAGCATTTT. The chain is built from TRBV27 and TRBJ1-5; D remains unclear. V was trimmed by 3 bases and J by 4 bases, leaving 4 bases between them. Germline CDR1 reads MNHEY; CDR2 reads SMNVEV (reference sequence). This CDR3 comprises 12 residues.

In its sample, this clonotype ranks as medium-sized (0.01 to 0.1%). The chain recombines TRBV20-1 with TRBJ2-7, with D possibly TRBD1 on 5 matching bases. Germline V gives CDR1 DFQATT, CDR2 SNEGSKA (reference sequence). The CDR3 extends over 15 amino acids. Trimming left V 5 bases short and J 0 bases short, with 17 bases between. CDR3 sequence: CSARTGPAPSYEQYF. The CDR3, as DNA: TGCAGTGCTCGAACAGGACCCGCGCCCTCCTACGAGCAGTACTTC.

In its sample, this clonotype was seen many times. The chain recombines TRBV7-2 with TRBJ2-7; TRBD2 is a possible D gene (6 bases). The CDR3 runs to 13 residues. Trimming removed 5 bases at V and 6 bases at J, with 14 bases between. CDR1 and CDR2 from the germline V gene are SGHTA and FQGNSA. CDR3 nucleotide sequence: TGTGCCAGCAGCCCCGGGAGACTAACCGAGCAGTACTTC. Translating it yields CASSPGRLTEQYF.

The chain links TRBV4-2 to TRBJ2-1; tentative D call: TRBD2 (5 bases). This CDR3 has 15 amino acids. Germline V lookup: CDR1 LGHNA, CDR2 YNFKEQ. The V gene lost 4 bases and the J gene lost 5 bases, with 15 bases spanning the gap. This chain's CDR3 is CASSPGLRAHNEQFF. The CDR3 coding sequence is TGTGCCAGCAGCCCCGGGCTGCGGGCCCACAATGAGCAGTTCTTC.

By frequency in the sample, this clonotype is hyperexpanded (1% or more). The chain links TRBV29-1 to TRBJ2-3; D unclear. CDR1 and CDR2 (germline): SQVTM, ANQGSEA. The CDR3 consists of 14 residues. V shed 6 bases and J shed 5 bases, with 18 bases lying between them. CDR3 coding DNA: TGCAGCGTGCCCCGGGCCCCCGTGGGAGATACGCAGTATTTT. This codes for CSVPRAPVGDTQYF.

This clonotype showed up many times. The V call is TRBV6-6, the J call TRBJ2-1; D possibly corresponds to TRBD1 (5 bases). This CDR3 has 13 residues. V was cut by 2 bases and J by 8 bases, with 10 bases left in between. Germline V gene sequence: CDR1 MNHNY, CDR2 SVGAGI (reference sequence). The CDR3 region is CASSYRQYDEQFF. The DNA of the CDR3 is TGTGCCAGCAGTTACCGACAGTATGATGAGCAGTTCTTC.

This clonotype counts as medium-sized. The CDR3, as DNA: TGTGCCAGCCAAGCGGGAGGTCCTAATGAGCAGTTCTTC. Protein product: CASQAGGPNEQFF. The gene calls are TRBV2 and TRBJ2-1; 9 nucleotides align to TRBD2. The germline V gene has CDR1 SNHLY and CDR2 FYNNEI. V dropped 8 bases and J dropped 7; count of bases not matched to a gene: 6. The CDR3 is made up of 13 amino acids.

V gene TRBV2 combines with J gene TRBJ2-7; D gene unclear. Germline loops: CDR1 SNHLY, CDR2 FYNNEI. This CDR3 has 17 amino acids. CDR3: CTFSLADPRVEPYEQYF. The CDR3 DNA sequence: TGTACCTTCAGTTTGGCAGACCCTAGAGTAGAACCCTACGAGCAGTACTTC.

This clonotype has a count of ten or more. This chain links TRBV7-9 with TRBJ2-3; perhaps TRBD1 as D (5 bases). The CDR3 covers 16 residues. Germline V gene lookup returns CDR1 SEHNR and CDR2 FQNEAQ (reference sequence). V lost 1 base and J 4 bases, leaving 15 bases between the germline ends. The CDR3: CASSLDWQRRADTQYF. CDR3 in DNA: TGTGCCAGCAGCTTAGATTGGCAACGCAGGGCAGATACGCAGTATTTT.

Ten or more counts support this clonotype. The J gene is TRBJ1-4, the V gene TRBV30, with 8 bases that match TRBD1. In germline, CDR1 is GTSNPN, CDR2 SVGIG (reference sequence). The length of the CDR3 is 15 residues. With V trimmed by 3 bases and J by 0 bases, 3 bases remained unmatched. The CDR3 region is CAWRGQGTTNEKLFF. CDR3 in DNA: TGTGCCTGGAGAGGACAGGGAACAACTAATGAAAAACTGTTTTTT.

The table lists this clonotype with many counts. CDR3 DNA: TGTGCCAGCGGGACCTACTCAGGGGGCGCTCCCTACGAGCAGTACTTC. Translating gives CASGTYSGGAPYEQYF. V and J are TRBV27 and TRBJ2-7; 8 bases align to TRBD1. Germline CDR1 MNHEY, CDR2 SMNVEV (reference sequence). The J segment lost 2 bases and the V segment lost 8 bases, leaving 14 bases of the junction unmatched. The CDR3 length is 16 residues.